This TCR beta chain was sequenced for a study of blood T cell repertoires in COVID-19. Clones were sequenced by immunoSEQ multiplex PCR, and TCRdb holds only the in-frame ones, with some missing. Of roughly 150,000 clones listed, roughly 83% were seen once; the top ten hold roughly 4.9%. V was clipped by 3 bases and J by 5 bases; unmatched bases: 7. CDR1 is MNHNS and CDR2 is SASEGT in the germline V gene. CDR3 size: 15 residues. Those enrolled, adults aged 18 to 89 years, came from 24 US areas. Cohorts were based on clinical histories the participants reported. This rearrangement joins TRBV6-1 to TRBJ2-5; 9 bases align to TRBD1. The sample was PBMCs or T cells enriched from blood (not recorded which). The receptor was isolated from a man between 65 and 85 years old who had been exposed to COVID-19. DNA of the CDR3: TGTGCCAGCAGTGATACCGGACAGGGGCTGGAGACCCAGTACTTC. As protein: CASSDTGQGLETQYF.